This entry describes one TCR beta chain. The antigen is unknown. The CDR3 does not close with the conserved phenylalanine or tryptophan, likely indicating a read error. The sample originates from a study of T cell repertoires in cytomegalovirus infection. Whole-study context: Well-studied HLA-B-restricted epitopes and recently identified HLA-C-restricted epitopes of CMV were both used in the study. Matching HLA type, along with CMV infection, was indicated by public TCR beta signatures. Study-wide findings and caveats: Carriers of CMV and the relevant HLA type were discriminated by public TCR beta frequency.

V lost 6 bases, J lost 1 base, and 9 bases lay in between. Germline-derived CDR1 and CDR2 are MNHEY and SMNVEV (reference sequence). The CDR3 totals 14 residues. TCRdb independently ran MiXCR on the reads; one entry per CDR3 protein. Of tens of thousands of distinct CDR3 sequences listed, around 18% are singletons. The J gene is TRBJ2-2, the V gene TRBV27; D unclear. Sequenced here: CD8+ T cells from cultured PBMCs, sampled from culture after CMV antigen stimulation. This clonotype was obtained from a human donor in good health (CMV status not recorded). Some clones in this sample may be carry-over from other donors' samples. Here the CDR3 reads CASRTYMNTGELFL. The CDR3 bases are TGTGCCAGCAGAACCTATATGAACACCGGGGAGCTGTTTTTA.